The 20 T cell receptor beta chains given below trace back to one sample, sequenced in a study of blood T cell repertoires in COVID-19. Profiled with immunoSEQ multiplex PCR; TCRdb holds only in-frame clones, not every one. The sample shows around 250,000 clones, about 82% of them seen only once. Sequenced sample: peripheral blood. These receptors came from a woman aged 80 or older with COVID-19, enrolled during active disease.

This sequence joins TRBV6-5 and TRBJ2-3; 11 nucleotides match TRBD2. The CDR3 is made up of 14 amino acids. V lost 6 bases and J lost 4; bases outside the gene matches: 3. CDR1 and CDR2 from the germline V gene are MNHEY and SVGAGI. In DNA form, the CDR3 reads TGTGCCAGCAGATCGGGACTAGCGGCAGATACGCAGTATTTT. Its protein is CASRSGLAADTQYF.

This clone was counted once. The chain's CDR3 is CASSSRGGNEKLFF. Written as DNA, the CDR3 is TGTGCCAGCAGCTCAAGGGGGGGAAATGAAAAACTGTTTTTT. V usage is TRBV3-1 (or the pseudogene TRBV3-2) and J usage is TRBJ1-4; D is perhaps TRBD1 (6 bases). This CDR3 is built from 14 residues. The ends were cut back, 5 bases at V and 5 bases at J, with 12 bases in the middle. Germline-derived CDR1 and CDR2 are LGHDT and YNNKEL (reference sequence).

This clone was recorded only once. The V gene is TRBV11-2, the J gene TRBJ1-1; D unresolved. This CDR3 is built from 14 residues. V gave up 3 bases and J gave up 1 base, with 9 bases separating them. The germline V gene has CDR1 SGHAT and CDR2 FQNNGV. CDR3 in DNA: TGTGCCAGCAGCTTTGGACGGGAGAACACTGAAGCTTTCTTT. Residues: CASSFGRENTEAFF.

The rearrangement links TRBV7-8 to TRBJ1-4, with 10 bases that match TRBD1. V lost 5 bases to trimming and J lost 8 bases; unmatched junction nucleotides: 8. CDR1 and CDR2 from the germline V gene are SGHVS and FQNEAQ. CDR3 length: 15 amino acids. This CDR3 is CASSRGGQGREKLFF. As DNA, the CDR3 is TGTGCCAGCAGCCGAGGGGGACAGGGGCGAGAAAAACTGTTTTTT.

V gene TRBV5-4 combines with J gene TRBJ2-3; TRBD2 is a possible D gene (6 bases). The V end lost 0 bases, the J end lost 5 bases, and 19 bases lay between the germline ends. The length of the CDR3 is 17 residues. Per germline, CDR1 SGHNT and CDR2 YYREEE (reference sequence). The CDR3 DNA reads TGTGCCAGCAGCTTGGCCCTGTCAGCGGGCCGCGGAGATACGCAGTATTTT. As protein: CASSLALSAGRGDTQYF.

The chain has TRBV5-6 and TRBJ1-6, with 8 bases that match TRBD1. V was pared by 3 bases and J by 11 bases, with 7 bases of the junction left unmatched. The CDR3 contains 14 residues. CDR1 is SGHDT, CDR2 YYEEEE, per germline. The CDR3 nucleotides read TGTGCCAGCAGCTCCGACAGGGGTTCTCCACCCCTCCACTTT. Amino acids: CASSSDRGSPPLHF.

The CDR3 loop reads CASSEGQGNTGELFF. The CDR3 DNA is TGTGCCAGTAGCGAAGGACAGGGGAACACCGGGGAGCTGTTTTTT. The V and J genes are TRBV19 and TRBJ2-2; 8 bases align to TRBD1. This CDR3 is 15 amino acids long. V was clipped by 6 bases and J by 1 base; unmatched bases: 4. In germline, CDR1 is LNHDA, CDR2 SQIVND (reference sequence).

CDR3 nucleotide sequence: TGTGCCAGCAGTACCGAGACAGTGAACACTGAAGCTTTCTTT. As protein: CASSTETVNTEAFF. This chain links TRBV6-5 with TRBJ1-1, with D possibly TRBD1 on 5 matching bases. V was cut by 5 bases and J by 0 bases, with 10 bases left in between. The CDR3 length is 14 residues. The germline gives CDR1 MNHEY, CDR2 SVGAGI.

The chain recombines TRBV7-2 with TRBJ1-1; the D is unclear. Germline V CDR1 and CDR2: SGHTA, FQGNSA. This CDR3 has 13 residues. V lost 6 bases and J 5 bases, leaving 13 bases between the germline ends. CDR3 sequence (DNA): TGTGCCAGCAGTAACCAGCGTGGGACTGAAGCTTTCTTT. Protein product: CASSNQRGTEAFF.

V is TRBV7-2 and J is TRBJ2-7; D call uncertain. The CDR3 runs 16 residues. From germline, CDR1 is SGHTA and CDR2 FQGNSA. V gave up 2 bases and J gave up 8 bases, with 22 bases separating them. Written as DNA, the CDR3 is TGTGCCAGCAGCTTAAATTCGGTCAGTACTAACTCTAAGCAGTACTTC. Translating it yields CASSLNSVSTNSKQYF.

This clone was seen only a few times. This chain uses TRBV19 with TRBJ1-2; 10 bases are a match to TRBD1. Germline V CDR1 and CDR2: LNHDA, SQIVND (reference sequence). V shed 6 bases, J shed 8 bases, and the junction held 6 bases outside the gene matches. The CDR3 runs to 13 residues. CDR3: CASSPTGGEGYTF. The CDR3 region has the DNA TGTGCCAGTAGCCCGACAGGGGGCGAGGGCTACACCTTC.

The chain has TRBV14 and TRBJ1-2, with a possible D match to TRBD1 (6 bases). V dropped 6 bases and J dropped 3 bases, with 11 bases sitting between them. The CDR3 runs to 13 residues. From germline, CDR1 is SGHDN and CDR2 FVKESK. In DNA form, the CDR3 reads TGTGCCAGCAGAGTGGGGGCGGACTATGGCTACACCTTC. It yields the protein CASRVGADYGYTF.

The chain carries TRBV2 and TRBJ2-1; D remains ambiguous. This CDR3 comprises 12 residues. V gave up 5 bases and J gave up 5 bases, with 7 bases separating them. The germline gives CDR1 SNHLY, CDR2 FYNNEI. The CDR3 nucleotides are TGTGCCAGCAGTCCTTTAAACAATGAGCAGTTCTTC. As protein: CASSPLNNEQFF.

This chain connects TRBV5-1 to TRBJ2-5, with D tentatively TRBD2 (6 bases). The germline CDR1 and CDR2 sequences are SGHRS and YFSETQ. The CDR3 totals 14 residues. The germline V and J ends were trimmed by 4 bases and 4 bases, with 14 bases remaining between them. CDR3 coding DNA: TGCGCCAGCAGCCCCGGGACTCGTGGAGAGACCCAGTACTTC. Protein product: CASSPGTRGETQYF.

V and J are TRBV19 and TRBJ2-5, with TRBD2 matching 7 bases. This CDR3 is built from 16 residues. Germline CDR1 is LNHDA and CDR2 is SQIVND (reference sequence). The V and J ends lost 1 base and 1 base, in that order; junction bases with no gene match: 6. The CDR3 DNA reads TGTGCCAGTAGTATAGCTGGCGGGGGAGCCCAAGAGACCCAGTACTTC. Amino acid sequence: CASSIAGGGAQETQYF.

The chain carries TRBV19 and TRBJ2-2; no definite D call. This CDR3 comprises 15 residues. CDR1 LNHDA and CDR2 SQIVND come from the germline V gene (reference sequence). Deletions cut 4 bases from V and 4 bases from J, with 13 bases between. The CDR3 DNA reads TGTGCCAGTAGTAACATCCAAAGACTCACCGGGGAGCTGTTTTTT. This encodes CASSNIQRLTGELFF.

The chain is built from TRBV30 and TRBJ2-7; 9 nucleotides line up with TRBD2. With V trimmed by 4 bases and J by 6 bases, 7 bases remained unmatched. In germline, CDR1 is GTSNPN, CDR2 SVGIG (reference sequence). CDR3 length: 13 residues. Here the CDR3 DNA reads TGTGCCTGGACTCGGGCGGGGGGGACCGAGCAGTACTTC. Translating gives CAWTRAGGTEQYF. Combining the CDR3 with reference TRBV30 and TRBJ2-7 gives the whole variable domain SQTIHQWPATLVQPVGSPLSLECTVEGTSNPNLYWYRQAAGRGLQLLFYSVGIGQISSEVPQNLSASRPQDRQFILSSKKLLLSDSGFYLCAWTRAGGTEQYFGPGTRLTVT.

This chain connects TRBV5-1 to TRBJ2-3, with 11 bases aligning to TRBD2. This CDR3 contains 16 residues. The trim removed 4 bases at V and 2 bases at J, leaving 6 bases unmatched. Germline CDR1 and CDR2: SGHRS and YFSETQ. CDR3 sequence: CASSHLAGGPTDTQYF. The DNA for the CDR3 is TGCGCCAGCAGCCACCTAGCGGGGGGCCCCACAGATACGCAGTATTTT.

Only one count was recorded for this clone. V and J are TRBV24-1 and TRBJ2-3, with TRBD1 matching over 10 bases. CDR3 size: 15 residues. V trimming: 6 bases; J trimming: 2 bases; junction bases outside the gene matches: 4. Germline V gene data show CDR1 as KGHDR and CDR2 as SFDVKD. The CDR3 here is CATSLGQGVTDTQYF. In nucleotides, the CDR3 is TGTGCCACCAGTTTAGGACAGGGGGTCACAGATACGCAGTATTTT.

This clone was counted once. This chain joins TRBV18 and TRBJ1-6, with D uncertain. This CDR3 comprises 14 residues. V was cut by 2 bases and J by 10 bases, with 12 bases left in between. The germline V gene encodes CDR1 KGHSH and CDR2 LQKENI. Here the CDR3 DNA reads TGTGCCAGCTCACCAATCCCCGAGCGCTCACCCCTCCACTTT. It translates to CASSPIPERSPLHF.